The rows below give T cell receptor beta chains drawn from one sample of a study of post-analysis software for immune sequencing data. TCRdb re-analysed the PCR reads in MiXCR, keeping a single row per CDR3 protein. The profile shows hundreds of thousands of distinct CDR3 sequences, approximately 53% of them singletons. Sequencing used blood. The source of these receptors is a girl between 5 and 17 years old with multiple sclerosis. Both conserved end residues are part of each CDR3. The D gene is left open where the match is weak. A clone size is listed for some rows: how often the clone was seen (once, few, many), or a class if it is expanded.

J gene,clone size,V gene,D gene,CDR3 DNA,CDR3 protein
TRBJ2-7,.,TRBV20-1,.,TGCAGTGCTAGCTTCCCACGGTCAACGGCGTACAATGAGCAGTACTTC,CSASFPRSTAYNEQYF
TRBJ2-7,.,TRBV10-3,TRBD1,TGTGCCATCACGGGCGGACAGGGGGCTTACGAGCAGTACTTC,CAITGGQGAYEQYF
TRBJ2-7,.,TRBV5-1,.,TGCGCCAGCAGCGGCGTGTCCGGGGAGTACTTC,CASSGVSGEYF
TRBJ1-1,few,TRBV6-5,.,TGTGCCAGCAGTTACACGGGGAACACTGAAGCTTTCTTT,CASSYTGNTEAFF
TRBJ2-1,.,TRBV20-1,.,TGCAGTGCTAGAAAGCAGGGGGGCGGGGAAGCTTACAATGAGCAGTTCTTC,CSARKQGGGEAYNEQFF
TRBJ2-1,.,TRBV15,TRBD1,TGTGCCACCAGCAGAGGCACTGGTGGACAGGGGGCAGGTGAGCAGTTCTTC,CATSRGTGGQGAGEQFF
TRBJ2-3,.,TRBV7-3,TRBD2,TGTGCCAGCAGCCCCAGACTAGCGGGCAGCACAGGTACGCAGTATTTT,CASSPRLAGSTGTQYF
TRBJ2-2,.,TRBV4-2,TRBD2,TGTGCCAGCACCCGCGCGGGGGAAGCCGGGGAGCTGTTTTTT,CASTRAGEAGELFF
TRBJ2-7,.,TRBV3-1,TRBD2,TGTGCCAGCAGCCCGGGACTAGCGGGTTACTCCTACGAGCAGTACTTC,CASSPGLAGYSYEQYF
TRBJ2-7,few,TRBV10-3,.,TGTGCCATCAGTGGGGGCCGGTACGAGCAGTACTTC,CAISGGRYEQYF
TRBJ2-7,.,TRBV5-6,.,TGTGCCAGCAGCTTGGTGTGGGGCCAAAACGAGCAGTACTTC,CASSLVWGQNEQYF
TRBJ2-7,.,TRBV5-1,.,TGCGCCAGCAGCTTCATACAGGGTTCCTACGAGCAGTACTTC,CASSFIQGSYEQYF
TRBJ2-5,few,TRBV20-1,.,TGCAGTGCCTACGACCCTGGGTCCCAAGAGACCCAGTACTTC,CSAYDPGSQETQYF
TRBJ2-1,once,TRBV15,TRBD2,TGTGCCACCAGCAGAGAACTAGCGGGGGGGGATGAGCAGTTCTTC,CATSRELAGGDEQFF
TRBJ2-3,once,TRBV5-1,TRBD2,TGCGCCAGCAGCCCCAAGCGGGGGGGAACAGATACGCAGTATTTT,CASSPKRGGTDTQYF
TRBJ1-4,.,TRBV7-2,.,TGTGCCAGCAGCCCAGACAGGTTTAATGAAAAACTGTTTTTT,CASSPDRFNEKLFF
TRBJ2-7,.,TRBV20-1,TRBD1,TGCAGTGCTAGGGCCGGACAGGGCGTGTACGAGCAGTACTTC,CSARAGQGVYEQYF
TRBJ2-1,.,TRBV13,.,TGTGCCAGCAGCTTAGCATTGAGGGCAGAGCAGTTCTTC,CASSLALRAEQFF
TRBJ2-5,few,TRBV5-1,.,TGCGCCAGCAGTCAACAGGGAGCTAAGGAGACCCAGTACTTC,CASSQQGAKETQYF
TRBJ2-3,few,TRBV3-1,TRBD2,TGTGCCAGCAGACAAAGCGGGAGTGCCGATACGCAGTATTTT,CASRQSGSADTQYF
TRBJ2-1,.,TRBV6-6,.,TGTGCCAGCAGTTACTCCACGGACAGAGAAAATGAGCAGTTCTTC,CASSYSTDRENEQFF
TRBJ1-1,.,TRBV6-5,.,TGTGCCAGCAGTCCTATCTTATCTCGTGAAGCTTTCTTT,CASSPILSREAFF
TRBJ2-3,many,TRBV12-3/TRBV12-4,.,TGTGCCAGCAGTTTACTAGTCTTGACAGATACGCAGTATTTT,CASSLLVLTDTQYF
TRBJ2-7,.,TRBV19,TRBD2,TGTGCCAGTAGTATGGGGACTAGCGGGAGTGCCTACGAGCAGTACTTC,CASSMGTSGSAYEQYF
TRBJ2-7,few,TRBV25-1,TRBD1,TGTGCCAGCAGTGTTCCGGGACAGGGTATTTACGAGCAGTACTTC,CASSVPGQGIYEQYF
TRBJ2-6,few,TRBV20-1,.,TGCAGTGCTAGAGATACCCGAAGTGCTGGGGCCAACGTCCTGACTTTC,CSARDTRSAGANVLTF
TRBJ1-5,.,TRBV7-8,.,TGTGCCAGCAGCTTAGCTCCAGGGGTTAGCAATCAGCCCCAGCATTTT,CASSLAPGVSNQPQHF
TRBJ2-5,few,TRBV29-1,.,TGCAGCGTTGATTGGGGGCTTGAGACCCAGTACTTC,CSVDWGLETQYF
TRBJ2-7,.,TRBV29-1,TRBD1,TGCAGCGTTGTCCCGACAGGGAGCCACGAGCAGTACTTC,CSVVPTGSHEQYF
TRBJ2-7,.,TRBV5-5,.,TGTGCCAGCAGCTTGGCCACAGGGCAGCCTTACGAGCAGTACTTC,CASSLATGQPYEQYF
TRBJ1-5,.,TRBV27,TRBD1,TGTGCCAGCAGTCCACACTCAGGACAGGGTGGACAGCCCCAGCATTTT,CASSPHSGQGGQPQHF
TRBJ2-1,.,TRBV5-1,TRBD2,TGCGCCAGCAGCTTGAGCGGGATATACAATGAGCAGTTCTTC,CASSLSGIYNEQFF
TRBJ2-7,.,TRBV20-1,TRBD1,TGCAGTGCTAGAGATCGGGGGACAGGGAGCAATGAGCAGTACTTC,CSARDRGTGSNEQYF
TRBJ2-1,.,TRBV12-3/TRBV12-4,.,TGTGCCAGCAGTTTAACCCCTGGCCTAGTTATTGATAACAATGAGCAGTTCTTC,CASSLTPGLVIDNNEQFF
TRBJ2-1,.,TRBV27,TRBD1,TGTGCCAGCAGGGACGGGACAGCTAGCTCCTACAATGAGCAGTTCTTC,CASRDGTASSYNEQFF
TRBJ2-5,.,TRBV5-5,.,TGTGCCAGCAGGGATCCCCGGACAGAGCAAGAGACCCAGTACTTC,CASRDPRTEQETQYF
TRBJ2-1,.,TRBV7-9,.,TGTGCCAGCAGCTATGGGCTGCGGGAATCCTACAATGAGCAGTTCTTC,CASSYGLRESYNEQFF
TRBJ2-5,.,TRBV20-1,TRBD2,TGCAGTGCTAGCGGAGTCCTAGCGGGGGGGCCTTTGATGGAGACCCAGTACTTC,CSASGVLAGGPLMETQYF
TRBJ1-2,.,TRBV7-9,TRBD1,TGTGCCAGCAGCCCCCATTCAGGGGGCAAGGAGTATGGCTACACCTTC,CASSPHSGGKEYGYTF
TRBJ1-2,.,TRBV29-1,TRBD1,TGCAGCGTTGTAGGAGGGACAGCCTATGGCTACACCTTC,CSVVGGTAYGYTF
TRBJ2-7,.,TRBV5-1,TRBD2,TGCGCCAGCAGCTTGAGGGGACTAGCGGCCCCCTACGAGCAGTACTTC,CASSLRGLAAPYEQYF
TRBJ2-1,once,TRBV5-1,.,TGCGCCAGCAGCTTGGCGGTGGATGAGCAGTTCTTC,CASSLAVDEQFF
TRBJ2-7,.,TRBV12-3/TRBV12-4,.,TGTGCCAGCAGTTTAGGAGGTAGGAACTACGAGCAGTACTTC,CASSLGGRNYEQYF
TRBJ2-4,.,TRBV6-6,.,TGTGCCAGCAGCCTAACGACAGAGAACATTCAGTACTTC,CASSLTTENIQYF
TRBJ2-1,.,TRBV20-1,.,TGCAGTGCTAGAGTTATGGGCGTTAATGAGCAGTTCTTC,CSARVMGVNEQFF
TRBJ2-4,.,TRBV14,TRBD2,TGTGCCAGCAGCCCTGGGACTAGCGGGGCTCTCTTAGCCAAAACCATTCAGTACTTC,CASSPGTSGALLAKTIQYF
TRBJ2-6,few,TRBV7-2,.,TGTGCCAGCAGCTTATGGGGGGGCGCTGGGGCCAACGTCCTGACTTTC,CASSLWGGAGANVLTF
TRBJ2-3,.,TRBV4-1,TRBD2,TGCGCCAGCAGCCAAGATGAGGCGGGACTAACCTACGCAGATACACAGTATTTT,CASSQDEAGLTYADTQYF
TRBJ2-6,few,TRBV7-9,TRBD1,TGTGCCAGCAGCCTCGACAGGGGAGGTGGGGCCAACGTCCTGACTTTC,CASSLDRGGGANVLTF
TRBJ2-3,.,TRBV4-1,.,TGCGCCAGCAGCCAAGATTCTCAATTGACTGATACGCAGTATTTT,CASSQDSQLTDTQYF
TRBJ2-7,.,TRBV5-4,.,TGTGCCAGCAGCCCCAGTAGATCTGGCTGGGGGTCCTCCTACGAGCAGTACTTC,CASSPSRSGWGSSYEQYF
TRBJ2-3,.,TRBV7-9,.,TGTGCCAGCAGCTCTATTATGGATACGCAGTATTTT,CASSSIMDTQYF